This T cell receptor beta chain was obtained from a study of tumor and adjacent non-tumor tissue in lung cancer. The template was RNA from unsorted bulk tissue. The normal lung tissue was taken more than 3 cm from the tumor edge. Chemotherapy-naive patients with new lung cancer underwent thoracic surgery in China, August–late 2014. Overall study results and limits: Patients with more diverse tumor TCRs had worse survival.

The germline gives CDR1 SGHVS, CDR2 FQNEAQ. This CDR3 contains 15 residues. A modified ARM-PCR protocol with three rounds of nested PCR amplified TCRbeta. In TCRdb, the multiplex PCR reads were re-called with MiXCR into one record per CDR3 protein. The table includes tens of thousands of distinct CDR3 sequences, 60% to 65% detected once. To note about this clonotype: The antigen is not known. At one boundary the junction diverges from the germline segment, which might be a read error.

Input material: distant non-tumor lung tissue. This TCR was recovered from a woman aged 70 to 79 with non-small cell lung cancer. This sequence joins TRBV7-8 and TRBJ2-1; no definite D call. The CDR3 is CASSFGPSSYNEQIF. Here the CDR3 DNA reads TGTGCCAGCAGCTTTGGCCCGAGCTCCTACAATGAGCAGATCTTC.